This TCR beta chain was identified in a study of T cells in Graves' hyperthyroidism and ophthalmopathy. Background on the study: Blood from the periphery was taken at initial diagnosis, before any treatment.

A patient was excluded if there was uncontrolled infection, other autoimmune disease, pregnancy or lactation. Clinical symptoms, serum thyroxine, TRAb, thyroid ultrasound and orbital computed tomography established diagnosis. Points from the study as a whole: In validation, the model predicted ophthalmopathy. These predictions came a median roughly 6 months before onset.

V shed 3 bases, J shed 0 bases, and the junction held 5 bases outside the gene matches. CDR1 SGHRS and CDR2 YFSETQ come from the germline V gene. CDR3 length: 15 amino acids. Points on this clonotype: Its target is not known.

RNA transcripts provided the source from which TCR beta CDR3 regions were amplified. The HTBI primer set served for first-round RT-PCR of the TCR CDR3. MiXCR was run by TCRdb on the multiplex PCR reads, yielding one entry per CDR3 protein. This table holds 450,000 to 600,000 distinct CDR3 sequences, 15% to 20% found once. The sample taken for sequencing was blood. The J gene is TRBJ1-2, the V gene TRBV5-1; the match to TRBD1 covers 7 bases. The source of this sequence is a man aged 35-49 years with Graves' ophthalmopathy. CDR3 amino acids: CASSSWDRPNYGYTF. Here the CDR3 DNA reads TGCGCCAGCAGCTCCTGGGACAGACCTAACTATGGCTACACCTTC.